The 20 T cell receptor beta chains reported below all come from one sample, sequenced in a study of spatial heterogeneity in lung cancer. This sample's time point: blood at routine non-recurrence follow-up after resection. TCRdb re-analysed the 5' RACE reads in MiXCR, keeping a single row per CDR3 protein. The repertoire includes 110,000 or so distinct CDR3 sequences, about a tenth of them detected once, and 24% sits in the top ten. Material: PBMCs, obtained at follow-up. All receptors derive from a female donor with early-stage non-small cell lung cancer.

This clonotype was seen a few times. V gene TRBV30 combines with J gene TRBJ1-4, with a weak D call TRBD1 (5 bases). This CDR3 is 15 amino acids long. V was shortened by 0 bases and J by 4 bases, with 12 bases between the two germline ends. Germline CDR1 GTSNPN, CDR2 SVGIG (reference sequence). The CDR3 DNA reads TGTGCCTGGAGTGTGTCGGGACCGCTTAATGAAAAACTGTTTTTT. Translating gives CAWSVSGPLNEKLFF. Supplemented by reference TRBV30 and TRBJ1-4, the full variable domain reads SQTIHQWPATLVQPVGSPLSLECTVEGTSNPNLYWYRQAAGRGLQLLFYSVGIGQISSEVPQNLSASRPQDRQFILSSKKLLLSDSGFYLCAWSVSGPLNEKLFFGSGTQLSVL.

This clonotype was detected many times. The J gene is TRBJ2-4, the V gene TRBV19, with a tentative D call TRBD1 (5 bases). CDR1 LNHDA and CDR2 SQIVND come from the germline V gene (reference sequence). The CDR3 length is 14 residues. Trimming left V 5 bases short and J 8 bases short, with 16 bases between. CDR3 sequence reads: CASSVGSGWDIQYF. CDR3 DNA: TGTGCCAGTAGTGTAGGGTCAGGGTGGGACATTCAGTACTTC. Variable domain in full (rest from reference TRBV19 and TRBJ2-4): DGGITQSPKYLFRKEGQNVTLSCEQNLNHDAMYWYRQDPGQGLRLIYYSQIVNDFQKGDIAEGYSVSREKKESFPLTVTSAQKNPTAFYLCASSVGSGWDIQYFGAGTRLSVL.

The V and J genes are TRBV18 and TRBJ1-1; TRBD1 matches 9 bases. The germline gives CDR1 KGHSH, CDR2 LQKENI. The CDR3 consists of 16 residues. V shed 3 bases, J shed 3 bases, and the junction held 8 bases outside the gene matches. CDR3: CASSPSGQGRDTEAFF. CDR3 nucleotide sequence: TGTGCCAGCTCACCCTCGGGACAGGGAAGAGACACTGAAGCTTTCTTT.

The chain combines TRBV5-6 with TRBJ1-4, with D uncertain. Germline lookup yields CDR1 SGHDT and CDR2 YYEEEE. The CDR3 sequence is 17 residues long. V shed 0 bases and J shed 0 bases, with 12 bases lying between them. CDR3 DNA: TGTGCCAGCAGCTTGGACCCCGGGCCTGCAACTAATGAAAAACTGTTTTTT. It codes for CASSLDPGPATNEKLFF.

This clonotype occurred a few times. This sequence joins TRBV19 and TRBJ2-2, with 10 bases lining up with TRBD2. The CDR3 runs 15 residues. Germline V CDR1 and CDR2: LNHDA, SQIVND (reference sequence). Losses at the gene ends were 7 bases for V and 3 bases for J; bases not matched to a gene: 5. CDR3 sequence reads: CASKRLAGDTGELFF. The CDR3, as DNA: TGTGCCAGTAAGAGGCTAGCGGGAGACACCGGGGAGCTGTTTTTT.

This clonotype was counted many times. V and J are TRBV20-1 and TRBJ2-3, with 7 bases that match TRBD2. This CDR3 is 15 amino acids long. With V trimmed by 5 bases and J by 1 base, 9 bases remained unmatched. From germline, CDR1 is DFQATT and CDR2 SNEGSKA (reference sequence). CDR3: CSAGARERGTDTQYF. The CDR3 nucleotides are TGCAGTGCTGGTGCGCGGGAGCGAGGCACAGATACGCAGTATTTT.

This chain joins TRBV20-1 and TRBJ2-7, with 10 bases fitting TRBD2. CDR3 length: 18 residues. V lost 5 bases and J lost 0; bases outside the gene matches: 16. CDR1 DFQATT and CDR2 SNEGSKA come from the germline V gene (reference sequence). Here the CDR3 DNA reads TGCAGTGCTGCCCTCATTACCATAACTAGCGGGACCTCCTACGAGCAGTACTTC. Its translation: CSAALITITSGTSYEQYF.

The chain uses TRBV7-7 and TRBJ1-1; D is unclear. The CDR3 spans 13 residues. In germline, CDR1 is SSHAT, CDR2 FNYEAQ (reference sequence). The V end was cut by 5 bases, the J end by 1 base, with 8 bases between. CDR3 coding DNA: TGTGCCAGCAGCAAAGGTCCGAACACTGAAGCTTTCTTT. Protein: CASSKGPNTEAFF.

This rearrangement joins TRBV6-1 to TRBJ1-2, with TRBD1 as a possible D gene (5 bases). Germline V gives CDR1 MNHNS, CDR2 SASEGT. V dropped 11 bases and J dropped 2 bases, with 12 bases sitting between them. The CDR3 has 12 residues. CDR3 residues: CAGADENYGYTF. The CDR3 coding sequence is TGTGCCGGGGCGGATGAGAACTATGGCTACACCTTC.

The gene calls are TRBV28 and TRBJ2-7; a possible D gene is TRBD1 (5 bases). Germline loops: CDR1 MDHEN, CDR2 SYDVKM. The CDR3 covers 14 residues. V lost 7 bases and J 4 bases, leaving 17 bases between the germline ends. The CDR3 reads CASIEDSLPYEQYF. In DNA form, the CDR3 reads TGTGCCAGCATCGAAGACAGCCTACCTTACGAGCAGTACTTC.

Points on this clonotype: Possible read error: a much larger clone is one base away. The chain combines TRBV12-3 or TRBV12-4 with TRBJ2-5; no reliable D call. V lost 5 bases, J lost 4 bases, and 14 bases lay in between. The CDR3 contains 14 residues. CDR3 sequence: CASSLRTKSETQYF. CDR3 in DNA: TGTGCCAGCAGTCTAAGGACCAAATCAGAGACCCAGTACTTC.

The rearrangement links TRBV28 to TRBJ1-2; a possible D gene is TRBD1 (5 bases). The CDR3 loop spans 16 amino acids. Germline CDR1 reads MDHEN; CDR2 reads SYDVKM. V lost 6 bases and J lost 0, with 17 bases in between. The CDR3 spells CASRSAGRSPNYGYTF. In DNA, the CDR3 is TGTGCCAGCAGATCGGCAGGGAGGTCCCCTAACTATGGCTACACCTTC.

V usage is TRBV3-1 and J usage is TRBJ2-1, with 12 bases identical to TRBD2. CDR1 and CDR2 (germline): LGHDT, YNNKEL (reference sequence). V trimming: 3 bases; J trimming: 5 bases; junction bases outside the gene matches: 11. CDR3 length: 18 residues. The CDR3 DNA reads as TGTGCCAGCAGCCACCATCCCCCGGGACTAGCGGGTAACAATGAGCAGTTCTTC. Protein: CASSHHPPGLAGNNEQFF.

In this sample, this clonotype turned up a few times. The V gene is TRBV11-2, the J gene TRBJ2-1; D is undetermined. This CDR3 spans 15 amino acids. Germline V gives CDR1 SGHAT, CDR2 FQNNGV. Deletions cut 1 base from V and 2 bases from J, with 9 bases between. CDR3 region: CASSLVFGAYNEQFF. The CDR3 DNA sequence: TGTGCCAGCAGCTTAGTGTTCGGCGCCTACAATGAGCAGTTCTTC.

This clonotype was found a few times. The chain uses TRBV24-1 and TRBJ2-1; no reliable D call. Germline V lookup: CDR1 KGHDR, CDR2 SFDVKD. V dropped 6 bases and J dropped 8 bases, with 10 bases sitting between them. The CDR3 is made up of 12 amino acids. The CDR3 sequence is CATSHITDEQFF. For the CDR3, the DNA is TGTGCCACCAGTCACATCACGGATGAGCAGTTCTTC.

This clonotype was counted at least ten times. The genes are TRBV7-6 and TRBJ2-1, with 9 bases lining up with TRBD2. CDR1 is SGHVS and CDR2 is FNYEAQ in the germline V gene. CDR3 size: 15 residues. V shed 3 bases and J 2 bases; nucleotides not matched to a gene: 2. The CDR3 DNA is TGTGCCAGCAGCTTTGAGCGGGGGGCCTACAATGAGCAGTTCTTC. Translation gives CASSFERGAYNEQFF.

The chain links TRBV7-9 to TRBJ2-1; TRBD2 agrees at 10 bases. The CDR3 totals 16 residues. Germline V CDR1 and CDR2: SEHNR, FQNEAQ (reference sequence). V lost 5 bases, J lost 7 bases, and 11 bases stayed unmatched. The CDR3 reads CASSPAGSGRINEQFF. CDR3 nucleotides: TGTGCCAGCAGCCCAGCCGGTAGCGGGAGGATTAATGAGCAGTTCTTC.

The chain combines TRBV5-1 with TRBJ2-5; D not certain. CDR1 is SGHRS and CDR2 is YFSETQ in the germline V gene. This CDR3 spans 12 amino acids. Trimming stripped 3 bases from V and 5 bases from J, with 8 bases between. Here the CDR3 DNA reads TGCGCCAGCAGCTGGGAAGCGGAGACCCAGTACTTC. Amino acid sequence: CASSWEAETQYF. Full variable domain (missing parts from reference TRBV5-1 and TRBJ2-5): KAGVTQTPRYLIKTRGQQVTLSCSPISGHRSVSWYQQTPGQGLQFLFEYFSETQRNKGNFPGRFSGRQFSNSRSEMNVSTLELGDSALYLCASSWEAETQYFGPGTRLLVL.

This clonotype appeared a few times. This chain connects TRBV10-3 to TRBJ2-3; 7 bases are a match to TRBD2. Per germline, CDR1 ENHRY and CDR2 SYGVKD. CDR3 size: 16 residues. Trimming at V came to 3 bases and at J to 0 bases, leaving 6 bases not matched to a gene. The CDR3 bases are TGTGCCATCAGTGAATTAGGTAGCGGGAGCACAGATACGCAGTATTTT. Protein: CAISELGSGSTDTQYF.

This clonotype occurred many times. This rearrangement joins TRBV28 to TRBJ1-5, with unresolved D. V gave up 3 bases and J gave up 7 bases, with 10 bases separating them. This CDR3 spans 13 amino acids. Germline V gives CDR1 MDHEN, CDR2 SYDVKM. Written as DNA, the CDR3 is TGTGCCAGCAGTTTGAGGCTTGGCCAGCCCCAGCATTTT. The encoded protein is CASSLRLGQPQHF. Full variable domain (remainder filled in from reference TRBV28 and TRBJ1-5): DVKVTQSSRYLVKRTGEKVFLECVQDMDHENMFWYRQDPGLGLRLIYFSYDVKMKEKGDIPEGYSVSREKKERFSLILESASTNQTSMYLCASSLRLGQPQHFGDGTRLSIL.